This note documents a single T cell receptor (beta chain) sequence. The antigen is not known. This specimen comes from a study of blood T cells in healthy people across ages. A sample-barcoded 5' primer and a J-beta primer mix were used in a second PCR of about 6 to 12 cycles. A 12-random-nucleotide template-switch adaptor tagged each cDNA molecule. Each CDR3 protein is one row after TCRdb ran MiXCR on the 5' RACE reads. This table holds hundreds of thousands of distinct CDR3 sequences, about 47% found once. Notes on the study in general: Long-lived donors exceeded aged donors in naive CD4+ cells and diversity. Measured against age, TCR beta diversity per million T cells decreased in a roughly linear manner.

The CDR3 totals 16 residues. Deletions cut 0 bases from V and 1 base from J, with 12 bases between. In germline, CDR1 is LGHDT, CDR2 YNNKEL (reference sequence). The V gene is TRBV3-1, the J gene TRBJ1-2; perhaps TRBD1 as D (6 bases). Sequenced sample: blood. The receptor was isolated from a man older than 75 in good health. The CDR3 here is CASSQEGGTLNYGYTF. The CDR3 DNA reads as TGTGCCAGCAGCCAAGAAGGGGGGACACTTAACTATGGCTACACCTTC.